This is a list of T cell receptor beta chains from one sample in a study of blood T cell repertoires in COVID-19. Generated by immunoSEQ multiplex PCR, the TCRdb table keeps only in-frame clones and is missing some. The sample shows fewer than 350,000 clones, around 85% of them seen only once. The sequencing input was PBMCs or T cells enriched from blood (not recorded which). The receptors derive from a man younger than 45 who had recovered from COVID-19. The CDR3 runs from the conserved cysteine through the conserved F or W. D genes are given only for firm matches. Clone size appears in some rows only: once, few, many, or a class for an expanded clone.

j_gene: TRBJ1-3; v_gene: TRBV19; abundance: .; d_gene: .; CDR3nt: TGTGCCAGTAGTATATTGGGCTCCGGAAACACCATATATTTT; CDR3aa: CASSILGSGNTIYF
j_gene: TRBJ1-1; v_gene: TRBV20-1; abundance: few; d_gene: .; CDR3nt: TGCAGTGCTAGTCAAAGAGCTACTGAAGCTTTCTTT; CDR3aa: CSASQRATEAFF
j_gene: TRBJ2-1; v_gene: TRBV9; abundance: .; d_gene: TRBD1; CDR3nt: TGTGCCAGCAGCGTTGGACAGGTAAATGAGCAGTTCTTC; CDR3aa: CASSVGQVNEQFF
j_gene: TRBJ2-5; v_gene: TRBV27; abundance: once; d_gene: TRBD2; CDR3nt: TGTGCCAGCACCTCACGGGGGGGAGAGACCCAGTACTTC; CDR3aa: CASTSRGGETQYF
j_gene: TRBJ1-1; v_gene: TRBV5-1; abundance: .; d_gene: .; CDR3nt: TGCGCCAGCAGCTTGTCTGGGGCTAACACTGAAGCTTTCTTT; CDR3aa: CASSLSGANTEAFF
j_gene: TRBJ1-1; v_gene: TRBV3-1/TRBV3-2; abundance: .; d_gene: .; CDR3nt: TGTGCCAGCAGCCAAGAGGAGGTTCGTAGAGCAGCTTTCTTT; CDR3aa: CASSQEEVRRAAFF
j_gene: TRBJ1-1; v_gene: TRBV19; abundance: .; d_gene: .; CDR3nt: TGTGCCAGTTTTAAGAACACTGAAGCTTTCTTT; CDR3aa: CASFKNTEAFF
j_gene: TRBJ1-5; v_gene: TRBV12-2; abundance: few; d_gene: .; CDR3nt: TGTGCAAGTCGACAGAGCTGGCAGCCCCAGCATTTT; CDR3aa: CASRQSWQPQHF
j_gene: TRBJ2-6; v_gene: TRBV6-1; abundance: .; d_gene: .; CDR3nt: TGTGCCAGCAGCTTTACTACAGGGGCCAACGTCCTGACTTTC; CDR3aa: CASSFTTGANVLTF
j_gene: TRBJ1-6; v_gene: TRBV30; abundance: .; d_gene: TRBD1; CDR3nt: TGTGCCTGGAGAGGAAATACAGGGGAGACATCACCCCTCCACTTT; CDR3aa: CAWRGNTGETSPLHF
j_gene: TRBJ1-1; v_gene: TRBV19; abundance: .; d_gene: .; CDR3nt: TGTGCCAGTAGTATAGTCGGGGGAGGGGGCACTGAAGCTTTCTTT; CDR3aa: CASSIVGGGGTEAFF
j_gene: TRBJ2-1; v_gene: TRBV7-3; abundance: few; d_gene: TRBD2; CDR3nt: TGTGCCAGCAGCCCACCGACTAGCGGGGGGGCCCATGAGCAGTTCTTC; CDR3aa: CASSPPTSGGAHEQFF
j_gene: TRBJ1-1; v_gene: TRBV11-2; abundance: .; d_gene: TRBD1; CDR3nt: TGTGCCAGCAGCGAACAGGGGGCCTACACTGAAGCTTTCTTT; CDR3aa: CASSEQGAYTEAFF
j_gene: TRBJ1-1; v_gene: TRBV5-6; abundance: .; d_gene: TRBD1; CDR3nt: TGTGCCAGCACCCTGGGACAGGAGGACACTGAAGCTTTCTTT; CDR3aa: CASTLGQEDTEAFF
j_gene: TRBJ1-4; v_gene: TRBV3-1/TRBV3-2; abundance: .; d_gene: .; CDR3nt: TGTGCCAGCAGTTACCCGGGACTCCCTAATGAAAAACTGTTTTTT; CDR3aa: CASSYPGLPNEKLFF
j_gene: TRBJ1-6; v_gene: TRBV30; abundance: .; d_gene: TRBD1; CDR3nt: TGTGCCTGGAGTGTACAACGAGGGACAGGGCATTCACCCCTCCACTTT; CDR3aa: CAWSVQRGTGHSPLHF
j_gene: TRBJ2-1; v_gene: TRBV18; abundance: .; d_gene: TRBD2; CDR3nt: TGTGCCAGCTCACCACCGCGGGGGGCCCGCAATGAGCAGTTCTTC; CDR3aa: CASSPPRGARNEQFF
j_gene: TRBJ1-1; v_gene: TRBV29-1; abundance: few; d_gene: .; CDR3nt: TGCAGCACCCACAGAAGAACTGAAGCTTTCTTT; CDR3aa: CSTHRRTEAFF
j_gene: TRBJ2-1; v_gene: TRBV7-2; abundance: .; d_gene: TRBD2; CDR3nt: TGTGCCAGCAGCTTAGTAGCGGGGGGGCCTCTAGGCGAGCAGTTCTTC; CDR3aa: CASSLVAGGPLGEQFF
j_gene: TRBJ2-3; v_gene: TRBV5-1; abundance: .; d_gene: .; CDR3nt: TGCGCCAGCAGCTCGGACTCCCAAGATACGCAGTATTTT; CDR3aa: CASSSDSQDTQYF
j_gene: TRBJ1-5; v_gene: TRBV18; abundance: .; d_gene: .; CDR3nt: TGTGCCAGCTCACCAAGTACAGGGTCCAACCAGCCCCAGCATTTT; CDR3aa: CASSPSTGSNQPQHF
j_gene: TRBJ1-6; v_gene: TRBV7-2; abundance: .; d_gene: .; CDR3nt: TGTGCCAGCAGCTTAGCGCCTCTCGGGAGGAATTCACCCCTCCACTTT; CDR3aa: CASSLAPLGRNSPLHF
j_gene: TRBJ1-1; v_gene: TRBV13; abundance: once; d_gene: .; CDR3nt: TGTGCCAGCAGCGCCGCGAGCACTGAAGCTTTCTTT; CDR3aa: CASSAASTEAFF
j_gene: TRBJ2-5; v_gene: TRBV4-1; abundance: .; d_gene: TRBD2; CDR3nt: TGCGCCAGCAGCCAAGATTACGGGGGAGGGCAAGAGACCCAGTACTTC; CDR3aa: CASSQDYGGGQETQYF
j_gene: TRBJ2-1; v_gene: TRBV6-1; abundance: many; d_gene: TRBD2; CDR3nt: TGTGCCAGCAGTGAATTTAGCGGGGGGTACAATGAGCAGTTCTTC; CDR3aa: CASSEFSGGYNEQFF
j_gene: TRBJ1-2; v_gene: TRBV6-5; abundance: .; d_gene: .; CDR3nt: TGTGCCAGCAGTTACGGGTTAGGAGGTTCGAATGGCTACACCTTC; CDR3aa: CASSYGLGGSNGYTF
j_gene: TRBJ1-2; v_gene: TRBV18; abundance: .; d_gene: .; CDR3nt: TGTGCCAGCTCACCGCCGGGCAGGGGAATTAACTATGGCTACACCTTC; CDR3aa: CASSPPGRGINYGYTF
j_gene: TRBJ1-2; v_gene: TRBV27; abundance: .; d_gene: TRBD1; CDR3nt: TGTGCCAGCAGTGGACAGGGTTTGAACTATGGCTACACCTTC; CDR3aa: CASSGQGLNYGYTF
j_gene: TRBJ2-2; v_gene: TRBV19; abundance: .; d_gene: TRBD1; CDR3nt: TGTGCCAGTTATCCGGGACAGGGGAACACCGGGGAGCTGTTTTTT; CDR3aa: CASYPGQGNTGELFF
j_gene: TRBJ2-1; v_gene: TRBV3-1/TRBV3-2; abundance: .; d_gene: .; CDR3nt: TGTGCCAGCAGCCTACACCGCTATAGCGTTCGTCTCTTC; CDR3aa: CASSLHRYSVRLF
j_gene: TRBJ2-1; v_gene: TRBV19; abundance: .; d_gene: TRBD2; CDR3nt: TGTGCCAGTAGTTCCCAGCGGGGGAGCTCCTACAATGAGCAGTTCTTC; CDR3aa: CASSSQRGSSYNEQFF
j_gene: TRBJ2-3; v_gene: TRBV5-6; abundance: .; d_gene: .; CDR3nt: TGTGCCAGCAGCTCCTACAGGGTCTCCACAGATACGCAGTATTTT; CDR3aa: CASSSYRVSTDTQYF
j_gene: TRBJ2-7; v_gene: TRBV5-6; abundance: .; d_gene: .; CDR3nt: TGTGCCAGCAGCTTGGGAGGCCACCCCTACGAGCAGTACTTC; CDR3aa: CASSLGGHPYEQYF
j_gene: TRBJ1-2; v_gene: TRBV25-1; abundance: .; d_gene: TRBD1; CDR3nt: TGTGCCACCACAGGGACAGGCTACTATGGCTACACCTTC; CDR3aa: CATTGTGYYGYTF
j_gene: TRBJ2-5; v_gene: TRBV5-1; abundance: .; d_gene: TRBD1; CDR3nt: TGCGCCAGCAGCCGGGGAGGGACAGGGCAACAAGAGACCCAGTACTTC; CDR3aa: CASSRGGTGQQETQYF
j_gene: TRBJ2-3; v_gene: TRBV5-5; abundance: .; d_gene: .; CDR3nt: TGTGCCAGCAGCTTGGGGCACGTAACAGATACGCAGTATTTT; CDR3aa: CASSLGHVTDTQYF
j_gene: TRBJ2-7; v_gene: TRBV21-1; abundance: .; d_gene: .; CDR3nt: TGTGCCAGCAGCACCGGGACTCCCCGCTCCTACGAGCAGTACTTC; CDR3aa: CASSTGTPRSYEQYF
j_gene: TRBJ1-2; v_gene: TRBV5-1; abundance: .; d_gene: .; CDR3nt: TGCGCCAGCAGCTTAAGGAGCAGGGCTGATGGCTACACCTTC; CDR3aa: CASSLRSRADGYTF
j_gene: TRBJ2-1; v_gene: TRBV5-4; abundance: .; d_gene: TRBD2; CDR3nt: TGTGCCAGCAGCTTGGCCCGGGGGGGAAAAGGATACAATGAGCAGTTCTTC; CDR3aa: CASSLARGGKGYNEQFF
j_gene: TRBJ2-3; v_gene: TRBV9; abundance: .; d_gene: TRBD2; CDR3nt: TGTGCCAGCAGCGTAAGCTGGCGGGGGGGCGTAGCAGATACGCAGTATTTT; CDR3aa: CASSVSWRGGVADTQYF
j_gene: TRBJ2-1; v_gene: TRBV11-2; abundance: .; d_gene: TRBD2; CDR3nt: TGTGCCAGCAGCAACCGTTGGGGGGGCTACAATGAGCAGTTCTTC; CDR3aa: CASSNRWGGYNEQFF
j_gene: TRBJ1-1; v_gene: TRBV7-2; abundance: .; d_gene: .; CDR3nt: TGTGCCAGCAGCTTAGCGGGCCTCGGAAACACTGAAGCTTTCTTT; CDR3aa: CASSLAGLGNTEAFF
j_gene: TRBJ1-3; v_gene: TRBV30; abundance: once; d_gene: .; CDR3nt: TGTGCCTGGAGTGTCCCTGGCACCCACTCTGGAAACACCATATATTTT; CDR3aa: CAWSVPGTHSGNTIYF
j_gene: TRBJ2-1; v_gene: TRBV30; abundance: few; d_gene: .; CDR3nt: TGTGCCTGGTCGGTCCATTTCAATGAGCAGTTCTTC; CDR3aa: CAWSVHFNEQFF
j_gene: TRBJ2-5; v_gene: TRBV4-2; abundance: .; d_gene: .; CDR3nt: TGTGCCAGCAGCCCCGCGCAGGGGGAGACCCAGTACTTC; CDR3aa: CASSPAQGETQYF
j_gene: TRBJ2-7; v_gene: TRBV5-1; abundance: .; d_gene: TRBD2; CDR3nt: TGCGCCAGCAGCTTGGTAGTCGCTAGCGGGGGTTCCTACGAGCAGTACTTC; CDR3aa: CASSLVVASGGSYEQYF
j_gene: TRBJ1-3; v_gene: TRBV6-5; abundance: .; d_gene: TRBD1; CDR3nt: TGTGCCAGCGGGAAGGGACAGGCCTCTGGAAACACCATATATTTT; CDR3aa: CASGKGQASGNTIYF
j_gene: TRBJ2-7; v_gene: TRBV19; abundance: .; d_gene: TRBD1; CDR3nt: TGTGCCAGTAGTGGAACTTGGACAGGGATCCAAAGGCAGTACTTC; CDR3aa: CASSGTWTGIQRQYF
j_gene: TRBJ1-4; v_gene: TRBV13; abundance: .; d_gene: TRBD1; CDR3nt: TGTGCCAGCAGCTCGGACAGGGGTGAAAAACTGTTTTTT; CDR3aa: CASSSDRGEKLFF
j_gene: TRBJ2-2; v_gene: TRBV5-4; abundance: .; d_gene: TRBD2; CDR3nt: TGTGCCAGCAGGCTCTTCGCGGGGGACACCGGGGAGCTGTTTTTT; CDR3aa: CASRLFAGDTGELFF
j_gene: TRBJ1-6; v_gene: TRBV19; abundance: .; d_gene: .; CDR3nt: TGTGCCAGTAGTATAGGAGCAACAGGGAATAATTCACCCCTCCACTTT; CDR3aa: CASSIGATGNNSPLHF
j_gene: TRBJ2-7; v_gene: TRBV29-1; abundance: .; d_gene: .; CDR3nt: TGCAGCGGCCAGGGTAACTCCTACGAGCAGTACTTC; CDR3aa: CSGQGNSYEQYF
j_gene: TRBJ1-1; v_gene: TRBV9; abundance: .; d_gene: .; CDR3nt: TGTGCCAGCAGCGTAGAGGAGGGAGGGACTGAAGCTTTCTTT; CDR3aa: CASSVEEGGTEAFF
j_gene: TRBJ2-1; v_gene: TRBV7-3; abundance: .; d_gene: TRBD1; CDR3nt: TGTGCCAGCGGACAGGCTTTTAGCTCCTACAATGAGCAGTTCTTC; CDR3aa: CASGQAFSSYNEQFF
j_gene: TRBJ1-2; v_gene: TRBV30; abundance: few; d_gene: .; CDR3nt: TGTGCCTGGAGTGCCGGGAGCTATGGCTACACCTTC; CDR3aa: CAWSAGSYGYTF